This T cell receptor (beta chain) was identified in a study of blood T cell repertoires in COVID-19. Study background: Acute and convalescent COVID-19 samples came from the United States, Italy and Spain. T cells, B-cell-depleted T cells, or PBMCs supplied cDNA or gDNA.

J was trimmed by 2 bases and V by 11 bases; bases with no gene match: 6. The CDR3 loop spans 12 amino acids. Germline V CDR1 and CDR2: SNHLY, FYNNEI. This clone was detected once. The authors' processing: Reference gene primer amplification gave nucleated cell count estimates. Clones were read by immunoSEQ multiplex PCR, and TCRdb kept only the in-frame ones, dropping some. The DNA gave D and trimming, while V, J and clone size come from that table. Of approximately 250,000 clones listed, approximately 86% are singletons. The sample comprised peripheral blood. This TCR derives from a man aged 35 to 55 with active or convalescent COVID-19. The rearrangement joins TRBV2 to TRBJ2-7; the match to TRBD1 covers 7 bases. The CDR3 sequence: CAGNRGAYEQYF. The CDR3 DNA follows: TGTGCCGGAAACAGGGGTGCCTACGAGCAGTACTTC.